This T cell receptor beta chain derives from a study of T cell responses to AZD1222 COVID-19 vaccine. The table came from immunoSEQ multiplex PCR; TCRdb's copy has only in-frame clones and leaves some out. The profile shows about 200,000 clones, approximately 94% of them singletons. CDR3 length: 15 residues. CDR1 is SGHTA, CDR2 FQGNSA, per germline. With 4 bases removed from V and 5 bases from J, the gap between germline ends came to 17 bases. The gene calls are TRBV7-2 and TRBJ1-1; weak D call: TRBD1 (5 bases). The material sequenced was peripheral blood, taken 28 days after the second dose of the MenACWY control vaccine. The sequence came from an adult who received the MenACWY meningococcal vaccine as a control. The chain's CDR3 is CASSSRAGSGTEAFF. The CDR3 DNA follows: TGTGCCAGCAGCTCCCGGGCAGGGTCGGGAACTGAAGCTTTCTTT. Based on the CDR3 plus reference TRBV7-2 and TRBJ1-1, the full variable domain is GAGVSQSPSNKVTEKGKDVELRCDPISGHTALYWYRQSLGQGLEFLIYFQGNSAPDKSGLPSDRFSAERTGGSVSTLTIQRTQQEDSAVYLCASSSRAGSGTEAFFGQGTRLTVV.